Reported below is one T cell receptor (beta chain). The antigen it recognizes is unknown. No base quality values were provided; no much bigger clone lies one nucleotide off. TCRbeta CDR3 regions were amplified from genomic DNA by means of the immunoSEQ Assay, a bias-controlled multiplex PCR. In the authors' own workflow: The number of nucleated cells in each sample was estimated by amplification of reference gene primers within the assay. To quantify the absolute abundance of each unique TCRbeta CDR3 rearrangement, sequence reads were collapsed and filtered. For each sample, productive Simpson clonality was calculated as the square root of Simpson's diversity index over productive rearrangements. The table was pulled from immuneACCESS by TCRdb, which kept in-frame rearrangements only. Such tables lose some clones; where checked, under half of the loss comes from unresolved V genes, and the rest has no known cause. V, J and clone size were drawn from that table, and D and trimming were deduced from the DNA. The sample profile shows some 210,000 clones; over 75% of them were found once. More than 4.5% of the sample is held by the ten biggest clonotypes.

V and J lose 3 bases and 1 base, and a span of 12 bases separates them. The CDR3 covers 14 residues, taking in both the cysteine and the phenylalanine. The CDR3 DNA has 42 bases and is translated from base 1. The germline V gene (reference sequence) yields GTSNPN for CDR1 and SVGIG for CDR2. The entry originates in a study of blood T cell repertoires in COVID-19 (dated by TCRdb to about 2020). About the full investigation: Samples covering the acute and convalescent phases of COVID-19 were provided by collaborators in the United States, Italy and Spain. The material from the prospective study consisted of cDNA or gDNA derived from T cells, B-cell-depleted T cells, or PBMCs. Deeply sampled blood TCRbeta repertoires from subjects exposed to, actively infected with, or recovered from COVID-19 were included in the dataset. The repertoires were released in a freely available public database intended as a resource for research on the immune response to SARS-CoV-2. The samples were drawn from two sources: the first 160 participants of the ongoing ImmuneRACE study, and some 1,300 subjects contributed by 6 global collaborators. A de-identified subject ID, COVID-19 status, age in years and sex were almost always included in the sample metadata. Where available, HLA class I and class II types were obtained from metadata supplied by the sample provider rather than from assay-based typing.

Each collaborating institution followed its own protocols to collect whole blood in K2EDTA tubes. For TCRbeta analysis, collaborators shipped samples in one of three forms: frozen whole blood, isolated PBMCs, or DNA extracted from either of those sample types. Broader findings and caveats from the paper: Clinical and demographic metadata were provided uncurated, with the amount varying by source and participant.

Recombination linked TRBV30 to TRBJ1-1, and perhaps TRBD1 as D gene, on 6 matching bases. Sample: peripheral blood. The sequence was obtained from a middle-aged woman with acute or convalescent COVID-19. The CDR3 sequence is CAWSRRTANTEAFF. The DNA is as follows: TGTGCCTGGAGCAGAAGGACAGCGAACACTGAAGCTTTCTTT. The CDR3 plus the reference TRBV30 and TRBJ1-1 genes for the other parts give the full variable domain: SQTIHQWPATLVQPVGSPLSLECTVEGTSNPNLYWYRQAAGRGLQLLFYSVGIGQISSEVPQNLSASRPQDRQFILSSKKLLLSDSGFYLCAWSRRTANTEAFFGQGTRLTVV.